Listed below are T cell receptor beta chains from one sample, sequenced in a study of CD8+ T cells in alopecia areata. The repertoire was sequenced with immunoSEQ multiplex PCR; TCRdb's copy has only in-frame clones and lacks some. The sample includes about 160,000 clones, 65% of them seen just once. The material was CD4+ T cells sorted from blood, obtained at week 4, from a patient treated with tofacitinib. These receptors originate from a human donor with alopecia areata. Each CDR3 is given with its conserved first and last residue. Fields, in order: CDR3 DNA, CDR3 protein, clone size, V gene, J gene, D gene. The D gene is left open where the match is weak. The listing skips clone size in some rows; elsewhere it reads once, few, many or a size class.

TGTGCCTGGCCCCGCGAAGGGGGCGTACATGGCTACACCTTC	CAWPREGGVHGYTF	-	TRBV30	TRBJ1-2	TRBD1
TGTGCCTGGAGTGTATCGGAGACCCAGTACTTC	CAWSVSETQYF	-	TRBV30	TRBJ2-5	-
TGTGCTAGCAGCCTAACTTTGGGTCAGCCCCAGCATTTT	CASSLTLGQPQHF	once	TRBV7-7	TRBJ1-5	-
TGTGCCTGGGGAAACAACAGGGGTGAAGCTTTCTTT	CAWGNNRGEAFF	-	TRBV30	TRBJ1-1	TRBD1
TGCAGCGCCAGGGCAGGGACTAGGGATGAGCAGTTCTTC	CSARAGTRDEQFF	-	TRBV29-1	TRBJ2-1	TRBD2
TGTGCCAGCAGCTTAGCTAGCGGGGTTTGGGCGCAGTATTTT	CASSLASGVWAQYF	many	TRBV7-9	TRBJ2-3	TRBD2
TGTGCCACCAGGGGTTGGGGACATGGAGCAGATACGCAGTATTTT	CATRGWGHGADTQYF	few	TRBV15	TRBJ2-3	-
TGTGCCATCAGTGCCGAGGACAGTCCTAATTCACCCCTCCACTTT	CAISAEDSPNSPLHF	-	TRBV10-3	TRBJ1-6	-
TGTGCCAGCAGCTACAGCACAGATACGCAGTATTTT	CASSYSTDTQYF	-	TRBV7-9	TRBJ2-3	-
TGCAGCGCCGTTGGGTCCTCCAATGAGCAGTTCTTC	CSAVGSSNEQFF	few	TRBV29-1	TRBJ2-1	-
TGTGCCAGCAGACGCCTGGGGGACAGGGCCCACGAGCAGTACTTC	CASRRLGDRAHEQYF	-	TRBV7-3	TRBJ2-7	TRBD1
TGTGCCACCTCATGGACCCATGGCTACACCTTC	CATSWTHGYTF	-	TRBV15	TRBJ1-2	-
TGTGCCAGCAGTTTAAACCCAACTGGGGCCAACGTCCTGACTTTC	CASSLNPTGANVLTF	-	TRBV28	TRBJ2-6	-
TGCGCCAGCAGCTTGGAAGGGCAGGGGGCTGGGGCCAACGTCCTGACTTTC	CASSLEGQGAGANVLTF	few	TRBV5-1	TRBJ2-6	TRBD1
TGCGCCAGCAGCTCCGGGCAGCACACAGATACGCAGTATTTT	CASSSGQHTDTQYF	-	TRBV5-1	TRBJ2-3	-
TGTGCCACCAGCAGAGAAAAAGCGGGGGGGCTAGAGACCCAGTACTTC	CATSREKAGGLETQYF	-	TRBV15	TRBJ2-5	TRBD2
TGCAGCGTTGTGGCAGGGTTGATTGAAGCTTTCTTT	CSVVAGLIEAFF	-	TRBV29-1	TRBJ1-1	-
TGTGCCAGCACAGGGTCGGGCACTGAAGCTTTCTTT	CASTGSGTEAFF	-	TRBV2	TRBJ1-1	-